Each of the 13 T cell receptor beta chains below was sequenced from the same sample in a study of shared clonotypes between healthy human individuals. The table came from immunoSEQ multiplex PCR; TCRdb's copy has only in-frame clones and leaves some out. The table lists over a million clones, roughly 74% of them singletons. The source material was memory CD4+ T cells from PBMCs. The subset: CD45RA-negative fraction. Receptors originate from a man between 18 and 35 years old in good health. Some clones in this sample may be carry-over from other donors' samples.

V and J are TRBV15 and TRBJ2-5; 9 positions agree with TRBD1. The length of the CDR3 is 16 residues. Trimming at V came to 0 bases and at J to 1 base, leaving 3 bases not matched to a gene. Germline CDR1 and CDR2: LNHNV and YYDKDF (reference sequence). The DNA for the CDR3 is TGTGCCACCAGCAGAGACGACAGGGGGACCCAAGAGACCCAGTACTTC. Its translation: CATSRDDRGTQETQYF. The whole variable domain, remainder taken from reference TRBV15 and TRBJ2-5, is DAMVIQNPRYQVTQFGKPVTLSCSQTLNHNVMYWYQQKSSQAPKLLFHYYDKDFNNEADTPDNFQSRRPNTSFCFLDIRSPGLGDTAMYLCATSRDDRGTQETQYFGPGTRLLVL.

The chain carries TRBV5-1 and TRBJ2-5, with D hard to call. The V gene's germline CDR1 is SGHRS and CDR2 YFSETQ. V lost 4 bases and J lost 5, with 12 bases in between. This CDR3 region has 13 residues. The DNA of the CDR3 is TGCGCCAGCAGCACCCGCGTCGACGAGACCCAGTACTTC. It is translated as CASSTRVDETQYF.

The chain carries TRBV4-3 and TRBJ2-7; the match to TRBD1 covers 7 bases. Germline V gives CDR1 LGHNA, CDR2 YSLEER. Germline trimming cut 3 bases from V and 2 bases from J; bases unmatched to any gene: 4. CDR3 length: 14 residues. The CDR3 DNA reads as TGCGCCAGCAGCCAGGCGACAGGGACCTACGAGCAGTACTTC. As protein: CASSQATGTYEQYF.

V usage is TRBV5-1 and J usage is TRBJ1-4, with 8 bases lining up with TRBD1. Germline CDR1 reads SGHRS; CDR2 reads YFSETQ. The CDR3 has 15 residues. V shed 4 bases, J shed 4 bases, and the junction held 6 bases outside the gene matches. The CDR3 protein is CASSIGQGDNEKLFF. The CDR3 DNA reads TGCGCCAGCAGCATCGGACAGGGAGATAATGAAAAACTGTTTTTT.

CDR3 region: CAIKETGASTEAFF. The CDR3 bases are TGTGCCATCAAAGAAACAGGGGCTTCCACTGAAGCTTTCTTT. This chain links TRBV10-3 with TRBJ1-1, with TRBD1 identical over 7 bases. V gave up 7 bases and J gave up 4 bases; unmatched junction bases: 9. Germline V lookup: CDR1 ENHRY, CDR2 SYGVKD. CDR3 length: 14 residues.

CDR3 sequence (DNA): TGTGCCAGCAGCGTCCGGACTGGAGCTAACTATGGCTACACCTTC. Translation gives CASSVRTGANYGYTF. This sequence joins TRBV5-5 and TRBJ1-2; D gene uncertain. CDR1 is SGHKS and CDR2 is YYEKEE in the germline V gene (reference sequence). This CDR3 has 15 residues. V shed 4 bases and J shed 0 bases, with 13 bases lying between them.

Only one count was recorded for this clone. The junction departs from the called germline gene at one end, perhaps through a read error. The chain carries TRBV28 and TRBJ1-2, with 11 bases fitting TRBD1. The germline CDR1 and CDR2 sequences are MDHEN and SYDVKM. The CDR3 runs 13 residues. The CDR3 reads CASRPPGQGDSVF. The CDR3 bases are TGTGCCAGCAGACCACCGGGACAGGGGGATTCCGTCTTC.

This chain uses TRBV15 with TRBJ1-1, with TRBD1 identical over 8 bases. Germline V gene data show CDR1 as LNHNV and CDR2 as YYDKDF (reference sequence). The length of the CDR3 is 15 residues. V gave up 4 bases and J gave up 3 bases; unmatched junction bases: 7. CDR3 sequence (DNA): TGTGCCACCAGCATTCCCAGGGGGCAGGACACTGAAGCTTTCTTT. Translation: CATSIPRGQDTEAFF.

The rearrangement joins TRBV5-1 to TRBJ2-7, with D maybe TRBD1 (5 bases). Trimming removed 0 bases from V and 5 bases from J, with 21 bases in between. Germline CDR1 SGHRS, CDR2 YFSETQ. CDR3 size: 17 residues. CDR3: CASSLGPSRTPGDEQYF. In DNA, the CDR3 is TGCGCCAGCAGCTTGGGACCTAGTAGGACACCTGGCGACGAGCAGTACTTC.

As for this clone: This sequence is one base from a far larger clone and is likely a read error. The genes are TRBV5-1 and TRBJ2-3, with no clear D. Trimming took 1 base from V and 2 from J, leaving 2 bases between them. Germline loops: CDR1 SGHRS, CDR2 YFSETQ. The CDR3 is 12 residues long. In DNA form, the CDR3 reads TGCGCCAGCAGCTTGTACACAGATACGCAGTATTTT. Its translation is CASSLYTDTQYF. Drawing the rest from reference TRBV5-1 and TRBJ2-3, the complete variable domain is KAGVTQTPRYLIKTRGQQVTLSCSPISGHRSVSWYQQTPGQGLQFLFEYFSETQRNKGNFPGRFSGRQFSNSRSEMNVSTLELGDSALYLCASSLYTDTQYFGPGTRLTVL.

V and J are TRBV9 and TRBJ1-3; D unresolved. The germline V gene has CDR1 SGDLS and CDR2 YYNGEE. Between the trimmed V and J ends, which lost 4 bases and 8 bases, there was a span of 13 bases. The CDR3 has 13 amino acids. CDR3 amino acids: CASSLDPGDTIYF. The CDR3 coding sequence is TGTGCCAGCAGCCTCGACCCCGGAGACACCATATATTTT.

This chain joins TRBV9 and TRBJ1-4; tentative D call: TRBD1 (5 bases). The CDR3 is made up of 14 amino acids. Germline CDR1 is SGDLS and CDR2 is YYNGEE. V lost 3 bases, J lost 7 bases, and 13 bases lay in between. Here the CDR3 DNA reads TGTGCCAGCAGCGGAAAGGGGCCCGTTGAAAAACTGTTTTTT. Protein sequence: CASSGKGPVEKLFF.

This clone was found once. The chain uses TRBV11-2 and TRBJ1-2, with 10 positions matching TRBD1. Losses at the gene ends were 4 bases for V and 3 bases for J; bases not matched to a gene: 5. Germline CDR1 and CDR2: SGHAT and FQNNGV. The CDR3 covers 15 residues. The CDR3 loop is CASSSRQGADYGYTF. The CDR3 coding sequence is TGTGCCAGCAGCTCTCGACAGGGGGCAGACTATGGCTACACCTTC.